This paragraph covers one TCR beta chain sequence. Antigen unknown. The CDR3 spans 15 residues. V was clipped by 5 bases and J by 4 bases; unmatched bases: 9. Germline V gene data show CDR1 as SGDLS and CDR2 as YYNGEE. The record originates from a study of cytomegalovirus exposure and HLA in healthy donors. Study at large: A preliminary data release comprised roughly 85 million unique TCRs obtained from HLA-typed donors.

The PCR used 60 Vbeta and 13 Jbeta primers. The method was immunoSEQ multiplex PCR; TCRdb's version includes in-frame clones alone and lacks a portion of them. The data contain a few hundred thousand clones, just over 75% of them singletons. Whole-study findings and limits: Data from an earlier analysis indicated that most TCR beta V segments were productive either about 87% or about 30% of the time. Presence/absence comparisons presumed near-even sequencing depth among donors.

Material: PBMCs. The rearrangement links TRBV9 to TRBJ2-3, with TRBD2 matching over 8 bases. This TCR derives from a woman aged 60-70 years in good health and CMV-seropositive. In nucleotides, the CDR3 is TGTGCCAGCAGTTCCCTGGTCGGGGGGGCAGATACGCAGTATTTT. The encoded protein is CASSSLVGGADTQYF.